This entry describes one T cell receptor (beta chain). TCRdb ran MiXCR on the 5' RACE reads and lists one entry per CDR3 protein. The sample holds about 150,000 distinct CDR3 sequences, approximately 26% seen once. The data belong to a study of T-cell memory formation after mild COVID-19. This CDR3 contains 13 residues. Trimming took 6 bases from V and 8 from J, leaving 14 bases between them. Germline V gene lookup returns CDR1 LNHDA and CDR2 SQIVND (reference sequence). The TCR originated in an adult woman who had mild COVID-19 (a few samples of this study predate the infection). Cell type and time point are not known. The sequencing sample was made of PBMCs or a T cell subset sorted from them (not recorded which). The chain carries TRBV19 and TRBJ2-1, with D perhaps TRBD2 (5 bases). The CDR3 here is CASSDLLAYEQFF. The CDR3 DNA is TGTGCCAGTAGCGACCTCCTAGCATATGAGCAGTTCTTC.